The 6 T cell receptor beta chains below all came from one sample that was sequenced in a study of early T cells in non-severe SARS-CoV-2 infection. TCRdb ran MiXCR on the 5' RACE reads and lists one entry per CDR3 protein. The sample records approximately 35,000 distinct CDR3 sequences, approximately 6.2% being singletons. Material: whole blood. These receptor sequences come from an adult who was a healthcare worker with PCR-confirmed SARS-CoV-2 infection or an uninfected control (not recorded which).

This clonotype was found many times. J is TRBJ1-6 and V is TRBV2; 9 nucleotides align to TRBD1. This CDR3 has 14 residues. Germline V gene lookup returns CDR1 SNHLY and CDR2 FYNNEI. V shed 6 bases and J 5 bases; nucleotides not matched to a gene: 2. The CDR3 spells CASRQGANNSPLHF. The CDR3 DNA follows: TGTGCCAGCAGACAGGGGGCGAATAATTCACCCCTCCACTTT.

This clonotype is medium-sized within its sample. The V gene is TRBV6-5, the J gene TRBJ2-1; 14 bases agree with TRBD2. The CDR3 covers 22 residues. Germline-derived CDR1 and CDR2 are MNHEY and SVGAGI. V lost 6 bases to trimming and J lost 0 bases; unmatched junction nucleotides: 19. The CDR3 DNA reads TGTGCCAGCAGGAGCGCCCAATTGAGGACTAGCGGGAGGCTAAGCTCCTACAATGAGCAGTTCTTC. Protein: CASRSAQLRTSGRLSSYNEQFF.

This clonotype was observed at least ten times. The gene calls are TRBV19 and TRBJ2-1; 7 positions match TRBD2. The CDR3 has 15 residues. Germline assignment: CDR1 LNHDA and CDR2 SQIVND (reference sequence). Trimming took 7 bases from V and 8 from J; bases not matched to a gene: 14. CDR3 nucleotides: TGTGCCAGTAATCGGAGATTGGGCGGGAGTGATGAGCAGTTCTTC. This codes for CASNRRLGGSDEQFF.

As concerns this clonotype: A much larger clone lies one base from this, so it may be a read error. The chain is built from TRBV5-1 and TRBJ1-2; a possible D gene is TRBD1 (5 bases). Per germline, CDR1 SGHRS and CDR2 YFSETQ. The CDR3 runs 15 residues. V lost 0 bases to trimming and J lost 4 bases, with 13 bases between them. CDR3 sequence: CASSLVEGPRYGYTF. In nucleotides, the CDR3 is TGCGCCAGCAGCTTGGTAGAGGGACCGCGCTATGGCTACACCTTC.

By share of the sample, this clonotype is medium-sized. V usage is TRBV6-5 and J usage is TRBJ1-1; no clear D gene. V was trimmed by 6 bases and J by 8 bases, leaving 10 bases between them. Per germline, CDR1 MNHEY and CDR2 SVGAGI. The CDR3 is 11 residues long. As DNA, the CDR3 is TGTGCCAGCAGCTACGCGGGGGAAGCTTTCTTT. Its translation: CASSYAGEAFF.

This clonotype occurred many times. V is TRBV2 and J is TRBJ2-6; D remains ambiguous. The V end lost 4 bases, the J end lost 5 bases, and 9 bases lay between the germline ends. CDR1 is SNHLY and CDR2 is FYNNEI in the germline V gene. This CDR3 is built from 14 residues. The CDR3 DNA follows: TGTGCCAGCAGTGCCGGTGAGAGGGCCAACGTCCTGACTTTC. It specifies CASSAGERANVLTF.